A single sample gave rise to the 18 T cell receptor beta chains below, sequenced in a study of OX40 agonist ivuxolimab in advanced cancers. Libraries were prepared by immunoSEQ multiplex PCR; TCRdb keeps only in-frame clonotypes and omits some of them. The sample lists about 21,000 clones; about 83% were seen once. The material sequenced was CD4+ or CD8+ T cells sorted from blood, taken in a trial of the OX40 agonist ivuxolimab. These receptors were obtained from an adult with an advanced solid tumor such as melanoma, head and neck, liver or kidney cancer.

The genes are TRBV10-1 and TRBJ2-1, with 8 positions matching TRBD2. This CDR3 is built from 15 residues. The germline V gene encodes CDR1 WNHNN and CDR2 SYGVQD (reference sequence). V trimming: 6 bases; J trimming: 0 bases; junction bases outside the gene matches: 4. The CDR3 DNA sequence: TGCGCCAGCAGGCCAAGCGGGAGCTCCTACAATGAGCAGTTCTTC. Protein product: CASRPSGSSYNEQFF.

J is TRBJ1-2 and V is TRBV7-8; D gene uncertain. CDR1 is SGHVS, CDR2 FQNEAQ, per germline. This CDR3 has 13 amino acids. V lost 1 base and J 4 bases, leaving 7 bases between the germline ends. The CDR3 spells CASSLEVSYGYTF. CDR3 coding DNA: TGTGCCAGCAGCTTAGAAGTAAGCTATGGCTACACCTTC.

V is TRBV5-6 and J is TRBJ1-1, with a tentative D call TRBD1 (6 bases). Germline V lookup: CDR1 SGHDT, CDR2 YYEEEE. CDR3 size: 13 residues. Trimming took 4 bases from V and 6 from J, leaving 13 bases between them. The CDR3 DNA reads TGTGCCAGCAGCCAAGGGACACCTTCTGAAGCTTTCTTT. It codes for CASSQGTPSEAFF.

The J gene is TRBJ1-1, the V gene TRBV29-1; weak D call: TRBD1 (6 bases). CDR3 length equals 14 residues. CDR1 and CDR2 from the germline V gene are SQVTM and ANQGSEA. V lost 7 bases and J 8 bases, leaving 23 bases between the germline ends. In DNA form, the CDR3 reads TGCAGCGCAACCCACCCAGGGGCCGCTGTAGAAGCTTTCTTT. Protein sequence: CSATHPGAAVEAFF. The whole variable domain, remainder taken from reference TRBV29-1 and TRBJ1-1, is SAVISQKPSRDICQRGTSLTIQCQVDSQVTMMFWYRQQPGQSLTLIATANQGSEATYESGFVIDKFPISRPNLTFSTLTVSNMSPEDSSIYLCSATHPGAAVEAFFGQGTRLTVV.

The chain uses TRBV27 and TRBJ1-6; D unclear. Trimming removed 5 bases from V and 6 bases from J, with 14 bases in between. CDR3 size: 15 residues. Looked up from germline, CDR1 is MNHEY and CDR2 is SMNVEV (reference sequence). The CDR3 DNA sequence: TGTGCCAGCAGTCCTACTACCCCCCTTAATTCACCCCTCCACTTT. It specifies CASSPTTPLNSPLHF.

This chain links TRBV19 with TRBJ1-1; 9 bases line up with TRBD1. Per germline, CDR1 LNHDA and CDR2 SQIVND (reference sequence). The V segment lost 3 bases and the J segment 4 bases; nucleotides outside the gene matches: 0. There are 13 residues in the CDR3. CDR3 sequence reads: CASSMDRGTEAFF. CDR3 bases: TGTGCCAGTAGTATGGACAGGGGCACTGAAGCTTTCTTT.

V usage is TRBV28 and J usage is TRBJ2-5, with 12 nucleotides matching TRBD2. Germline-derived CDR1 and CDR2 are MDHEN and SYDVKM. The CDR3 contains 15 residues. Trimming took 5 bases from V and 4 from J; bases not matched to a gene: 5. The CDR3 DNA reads TGTGCCAGCAGTGCCCTAGCGGGAGGGGCAGAGACCCAGTACTTC. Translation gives CASSALAGGAETQYF. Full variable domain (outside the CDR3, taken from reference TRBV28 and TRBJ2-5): DVKVTQSSRYLVKRTGEKVFLECVQDMDHENMFWYRQDPGLGLRLIYFSYDVKMKEKGDIPEGYSVSREKKERFSLILESASTNQTSMYLCASSALAGGAETQYFGPGTRLLVL.

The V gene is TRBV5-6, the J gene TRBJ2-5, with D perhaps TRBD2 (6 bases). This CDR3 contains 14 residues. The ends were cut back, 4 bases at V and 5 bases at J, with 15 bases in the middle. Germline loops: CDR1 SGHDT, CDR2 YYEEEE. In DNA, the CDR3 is TGTGCCAGCAGCGCAGCGACTAGTACGGAGACCCAGTACTTC. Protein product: CASSAATSTETQYF.

The CDR3 loop is CASRHERPMTASGNTIYF. The CDR3 DNA is TGTGCCAGCAGACATGAAAGGCCCATGACCGCCTCTGGAAACACCATATATTTT. The chain couples TRBV7-6 to TRBJ1-3; no clear D. Germline CDR1 reads SGHVS; CDR2 reads FNYEAQ. The CDR3 is 18 residues long. Trimming shortened V by 6 bases and J by 0 bases, and 21 bases separated the two germline ends.

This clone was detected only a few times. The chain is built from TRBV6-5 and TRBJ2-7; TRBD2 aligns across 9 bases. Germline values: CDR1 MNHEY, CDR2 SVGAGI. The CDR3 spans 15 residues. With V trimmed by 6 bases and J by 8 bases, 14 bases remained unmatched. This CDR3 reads CASSFVGTSSEQQYF. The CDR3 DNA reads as TGTGCCAGCAGCTTCGTAGGGACTAGCTCGGAGCAGCAGTACTTC.

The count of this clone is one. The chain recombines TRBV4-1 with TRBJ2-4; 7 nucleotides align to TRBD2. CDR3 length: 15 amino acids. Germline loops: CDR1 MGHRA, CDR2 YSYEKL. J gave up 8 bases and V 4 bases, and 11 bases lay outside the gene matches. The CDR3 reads CASSPQEGGRDIQYF. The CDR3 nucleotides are TGCGCCAGCAGCCCCCAAGAGGGAGGGAGGGACATTCAGTACTTC.

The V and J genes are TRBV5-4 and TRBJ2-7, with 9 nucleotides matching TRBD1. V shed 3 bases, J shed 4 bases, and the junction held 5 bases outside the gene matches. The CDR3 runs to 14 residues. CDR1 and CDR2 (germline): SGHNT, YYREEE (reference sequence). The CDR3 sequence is CASSSGTGPYEQYF. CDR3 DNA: TGTGCCAGCAGCTCCGGGACAGGGCCGTACGAGCAGTACTTC. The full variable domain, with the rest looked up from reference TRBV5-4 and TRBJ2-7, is ETGVTQSPTHLIKTRGQQVTLRCSSQSGHNTVSWYQQALGQGPQFIFQYYREEENGRGNFPPRFSGLQFPNYSSELNVNALELDDSALYLCASSSGTGPYEQYFGPGTRLTVT.

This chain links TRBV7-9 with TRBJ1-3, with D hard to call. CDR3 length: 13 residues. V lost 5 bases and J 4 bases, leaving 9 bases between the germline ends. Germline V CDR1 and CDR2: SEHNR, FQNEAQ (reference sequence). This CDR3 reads CASSPSQGNTIYF. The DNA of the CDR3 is TGTGCCAGCAGCCCCTCGCAGGGAAACACCATATATTTT.

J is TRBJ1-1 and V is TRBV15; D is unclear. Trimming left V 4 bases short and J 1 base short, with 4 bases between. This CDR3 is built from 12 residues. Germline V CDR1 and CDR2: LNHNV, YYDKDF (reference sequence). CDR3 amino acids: CATSTGNTEAFF. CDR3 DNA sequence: TGTGCCACCAGCACGGGGAACACTGAAGCTTTCTTT.

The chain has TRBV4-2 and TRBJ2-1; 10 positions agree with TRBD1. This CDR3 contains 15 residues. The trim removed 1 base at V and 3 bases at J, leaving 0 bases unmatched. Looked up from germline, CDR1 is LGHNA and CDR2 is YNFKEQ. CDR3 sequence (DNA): TGTGCCAGCAGCCAAGGGACAGGGGGCTACAATGAGCAGTTCTTC. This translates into CASSQGTGGYNEQFF.

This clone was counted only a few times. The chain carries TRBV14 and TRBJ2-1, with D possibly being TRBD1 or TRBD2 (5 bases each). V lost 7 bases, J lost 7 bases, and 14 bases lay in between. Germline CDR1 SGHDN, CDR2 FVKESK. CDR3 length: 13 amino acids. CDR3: CASNRVWGNEQFF. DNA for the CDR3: TGTGCCAGCAACCGAGTCTGGGGGAATGAGCAGTTCTTC.

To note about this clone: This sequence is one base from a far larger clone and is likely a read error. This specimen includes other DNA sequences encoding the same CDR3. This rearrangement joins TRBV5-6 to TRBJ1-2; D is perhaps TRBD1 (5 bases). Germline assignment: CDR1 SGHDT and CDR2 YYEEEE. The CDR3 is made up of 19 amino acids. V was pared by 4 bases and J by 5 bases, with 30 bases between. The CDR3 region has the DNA TGTGCCAGCAGCCATCCGACTTCTACCGCCCGCTGGGGCAATTATGGCTACACCTTC. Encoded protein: CASSHPTSTARWGNYGYTF.

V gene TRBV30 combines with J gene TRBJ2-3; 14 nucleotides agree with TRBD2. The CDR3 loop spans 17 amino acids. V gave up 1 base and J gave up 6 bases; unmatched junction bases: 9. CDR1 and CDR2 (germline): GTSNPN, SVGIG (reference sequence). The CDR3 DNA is TGTGCCTGGAGTGCTCCGGGACTAGCGGGAGCTCGGGATACGCAGTATTTT. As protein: CAWSAPGLAGARDTQYF.